Following are 3 T cell receptor beta chains from one sample sequenced in a study of blood T cell repertoires in COVID-19. Produced via immunoSEQ multiplex PCR; TCRdb's table is partial and in-frame only. The sample carries about 55,000 clones, 90% recorded once. Sequenced material: peripheral blood. The receptors were gathered from a human donor with active COVID-19. The donor label of this sample is uncertain.

This clone was observed once. The V call is TRBV29-1, the J call TRBJ1-2; 11 positions agree with TRBD1. After removal of 8 bases from V and 3 bases from J, the junction contained 8 bases not matched to a gene. The CDR3 sequence is 14 residues long. Germline V lookup: CDR1 SQVTM, CDR2 ANQGSEA. CDR3 sequence (DNA): TGCAGCATCGGACAGGGGGCCACTGACTATGGCTACACCTTC. It specifies CSIGQGATDYGYTF.

V and J are TRBV27 and TRBJ2-7, with 7 bases matching TRBD2. Looked up from germline, CDR1 is MNHEY and CDR2 is SMNVEV (reference sequence). The CDR3 is 13 amino acids. Losses at the gene ends were 6 bases for V and 4 bases for J; bases not matched to a gene: 6. The CDR3 loop reads CASSSSGPYEQYF. CDR3 sequence (DNA): TGTGCCAGCAGCTCTAGCGGCCCATACGAGCAGTACTTC.

This clone has just one count. This chain connects TRBV7-9 to TRBJ2-3; 11 bases align to TRBD1. The germline CDR1 and CDR2 sequences are SEHNR and FQNEAQ (reference sequence). J lost 4 bases, V lost 5 bases, and 11 bases had no gene match. The CDR3 runs to 17 residues. CDR3 DNA sequence: TGTGCCAGCAGCCTGAGCTGGGGACAGGGGGATGCAGATACGCAGTATTTT. Translating gives CASSLSWGQGDADTQYF.